These 20 T cell receptor beta chains were all obtained from the same sample, sequenced in a study of blood T cell repertoires in COVID-19. Produced via immunoSEQ multiplex PCR; TCRdb's table is partial and in-frame only. The table has fewer than 100,000 clones, 75% to 90% seen once. Sequenced material: peripheral blood. Every receptor here comes from a human donor in a cohort sampled during active COVID-19.

The chain combines TRBV27 with TRBJ1-2, with D possibly being TRBD1 (5 bases). Germline loops: CDR1 MNHEY, CDR2 SMNVEV (reference sequence). The V end was cut by 6 bases, the J end by 10 bases, with 24 bases between. The CDR3 runs to 15 residues. CDR3 nucleotides: TGTGCCAGCAGAAGGGGCACAGGCATCGAAAGTGCCTACACCTTC. Amino acids: CASRRGTGIESAYTF.

The chain is built from TRBV5-1 and TRBJ1-1; D is unclear. There are 15 residues in the CDR3. Trimming pared 1 base from V and 1 base from J, leaving 11 bases between. Germline V lookup: CDR1 SGHRS, CDR2 YFSETQ. CDR3 sequence reads: CASSLKPSANTEAFF. The CDR3 DNA reads as TGCGCCAGCAGCTTGAAGCCCAGCGCGAACACTGAAGCTTTCTTT.

About this clone itself: The germline gene is not matched at one end of the junction; a read error may be the cause. V gene TRBV6-5 combines with J gene TRBJ1-1; tentative D call: TRBD1 (5 bases). The CDR3 totals 13 residues. CDR1 is MNHEY, CDR2 SVGAGI, per germline. The CDR3 DNA reads TGTGCCAGCACCGACAGACTGAAGACTGAAGCTTTCTTT. Residues: CASTDRLKTEAFF.

V and J are TRBV19 and TRBJ1-4; weak D call: TRBD1 (5 bases). The CDR3 has 14 amino acids. Per the germline V gene, CDR1 is LNHDA and CDR2 is SQIVND (reference sequence). With 5 bases removed from V and 7 bases from J, the gap between germline ends came to 14 bases. CDR3: CASSQTGLGEKLFF. CDR3 DNA sequence: TGTGCCAGTAGTCAAACAGGTTTGGGTGAAAAACTGTTTTTT.

The chain links TRBV3-1 (or the pseudogene TRBV3-2) to TRBJ2-1, with D perhaps TRBD1 (6 bases). The CDR3 is 13 amino acids. The V gene lost 4 bases and the J gene lost 4 bases, with 8 bases spanning the gap. Germline V gene data show CDR1 as LGHDT and CDR2 as YNNKEL (reference sequence). CDR3 residues: CASSRGQYNEQFF. The CDR3 DNA reads as TGTGCCAGCAGCCGTGGACAGTACAATGAGCAGTTCTTC.

The rearrangement joins TRBV18 to TRBJ1-2, with 7 bases identical to TRBD1. CDR1 is KGHSH and CDR2 is LQKENI in the germline V gene. With V trimmed by 4 bases and J by 3 bases, 11 bases remained unmatched. This CDR3 comprises 16 residues. DNA of the CDR3: TGTGCCAGCTCACGGACAGGAGCACCCGATGACTATGGCTACACCTTC. Amino acids: CASSRTGAPDDYGYTF.

This clone was detected only once. This sequence joins TRBV6-1 and TRBJ1-3; weak D call: TRBD1 (6 bases). Between the trimmed V and J ends, which lost 0 bases and 0 bases, there was a span of 9 bases. This CDR3 comprises 16 residues. Germline assignment: CDR1 MNHNS and CDR2 SASEGT. This CDR3 reads CASSEAGGHSGNTIYF. CDR3 nucleotide sequence: TGTGCCAGCAGTGAAGCCGGGGGGCACTCTGGAAACACCATATATTTT.

The chain links TRBV4-1 to TRBJ1-2, with D maybe TRBD1 (6 bases). The CDR3 totals 15 residues. The germline V gene has CDR1 MGHRA and CDR2 YSYEKL. Trimming stripped 2 bases from V and 3 bases from J, with 13 bases between. The CDR3 is CASSQLLGTYYGYTF. CDR3 nucleotides: TGCGCCAGCAGCCAACTTTTGGGGACATACTATGGCTACACCTTC.

The CDR3, as DNA: TGTGCCAGTAGAAGGGGCTCTGGAAACACCATATATTTT. This translates into CASRRGSGNTIYF. The V call is TRBV19, the J call TRBJ1-3, with D possibly being TRBD1 (5 bases). The CDR3 spans 13 residues. The V gene's germline CDR1 is LNHDA and CDR2 SQIVND (reference sequence). The V gene lost 6 bases and the J gene lost 0 bases, with 6 bases spanning the gap.

This clone was seen once. The V gene is TRBV19, the J gene TRBJ1-1; D gene uncertain. This CDR3 region has 13 residues. V was pared by 7 bases and J by 1 base, with 10 bases between. Germline lookup yields CDR1 LNHDA and CDR2 SQIVND (reference sequence). CDR3 DNA sequence: TGTGCCAGTAATGTATACGGGAACACTGAAGCTTTCTTT. Translation gives CASNVYGNTEAFF.

The chain employs TRBV18 and TRBJ2-5, with TRBD2 as a possible D gene (6 bases). CDR1 KGHSH and CDR2 LQKENI come from the germline V gene. This CDR3 comprises 14 residues. V was shortened by 6 bases and J by 3 bases, with 14 bases between the two germline ends. The CDR3 loop reads CASSLTREKETQYF. CDR3 bases: TGTGCCAGCTCTCTGACACGGGAGAAAGAGACCCAGTACTTC.

The chain is built from TRBV19 and TRBJ2-1; TRBD1 aligns across 7 bases. This CDR3 has 15 amino acids. CDR1 LNHDA and CDR2 SQIVND come from the germline V gene (reference sequence). The V and J ends lost 5 bases and 6 bases, in that order; junction bases with no gene match: 10. This chain's CDR3 is CASSGISGTANEQFF. Here the CDR3 DNA reads TGTGCCAGTAGTGGCATTTCCGGGACAGCCAATGAGCAGTTCTTC. The full variable domain, in which reference TRBV19 and TRBJ2-1 provide the parts outside the CDR3, is DGGITQSPKYLFRKEGQNVTLSCEQNLNHDAMYWYRQDPGQGLRLIYYSQIVNDFQKGDIAEGYSVSREKKESFPLTVTSAQKNPTAFYLCASSGISGTANEQFFGPGTRLTVL.

The CDR3: CASSLAWDTGELFF. CDR3 in DNA: TGTGCCAGCAGTTTAGCCTGGGACACCGGGGAGCTGTTTTTT. The rearrangement uses TRBV6-5 and TRBJ2-2; D uncertain. Germline-derived CDR1 and CDR2 are MNHEY and SVGAGI. Between the trimmed V and J ends, which lost 4 bases and 3 bases, there was a span of 9 bases. The length of the CDR3 is 14 residues.

The table lists this clone with a count of one. The V call is TRBV6-6, the J call TRBJ1-5; weak D call: TRBD1 (6 bases). V was trimmed by 10 bases and J by 5 bases, leaving 18 bases between them. Germline V lookup: CDR1 MNHNY, CDR2 SVGAGI (reference sequence). The CDR3 spans 14 residues. The CDR3 DNA reads TGTGCCACCGTAGGGGGTAGCTGGGATCAGCCCCAGCATTTT. It yields the protein CATVGGSWDQPQHF.

The chain has TRBV25-1 and TRBJ1-1, with TRBD1 matching over 7 bases. Germline trimming cut 3 bases from V and 3 bases from J; bases unmatched to any gene: 7. CDR1 is MGHDK, CDR2 SYGVNS, per germline. The CDR3 runs 15 residues. The CDR3 region has the DNA TGTGCCAGCAGTGATACGAGAGGGGGCCACACTGAAGCTTTCTTT. Translation: CASSDTRGGHTEAFF.

V and J are TRBV7-2 and TRBJ2-3; 7 nucleotides agree with TRBD2. J lost 6 bases, V lost 5 bases, and 14 bases had no gene match. There are 16 residues in the CDR3. Germline V gene sequence: CDR1 SGHTA, CDR2 FQGNSA. CDR3 amino acids: CASSAGTTPFGDTQYF. CDR3 DNA: TGTGCCAGCAGCGCCGGGACTACCCCGTTTGGGGATACGCAGTATTTT.

The rearrangement uses TRBV7-9 and TRBJ1-6, with a weak D call TRBD1 (6 bases). The CDR3 totals 16 residues. In germline, CDR1 is SEHNR, CDR2 FQNEAQ (reference sequence). V lost 5 bases to trimming and J lost 0 bases, with 11 bases between them. The CDR3 region has the DNA TGTGCCAGCAGCCGAGACAGGCGCTCCTATAATTCACCCCTCCACTTT. It is translated as CASSRDRRSYNSPLHF.

The chain joins TRBV5-6 to TRBJ2-5, with TRBD2 identical over 11 bases. The CDR3 runs 16 residues. The V and J ends lost 3 bases and 1 base, in that order; junction bases with no gene match: 5. Looked up from germline, CDR1 is SGHDT and CDR2 is YYEEEE. The CDR3 protein is CASSSRGTSGQETQYF. The CDR3 DNA reads as TGTGCCAGCAGCTCGAGGGGGACTAGCGGCCAAGAGACCCAGTACTTC.

This clone was recorded only once. This sequence joins TRBV9 and TRBJ2-1; the match to TRBD2 covers 9 bases. Germline assignment: CDR1 SGDLS and CDR2 YYNGEE. V shed 3 bases and J 0 bases; nucleotides not matched to a gene: 7. This CDR3 has 17 amino acids. The CDR3 DNA reads TGTGCCAGCAGCGGGCTAGCGGGGCCGGACTCCTACAATGAGCAGTTCTTC. It translates to CASSGLAGPDSYNEQFF.

The rearrangement links TRBV19 to TRBJ2-2; D is possibly TRBD1 (5 bases). Germline V gene sequence: CDR1 LNHDA, CDR2 SQIVND (reference sequence). V gave up 5 bases and J gave up 3 bases, with 10 bases separating them. The CDR3 runs 14 residues. The CDR3 DNA reads as TGTGCCAGTAGTCCCGGACATCACACCGGGGAGCTGTTTTTT. Translated: CASSPGHHTGELFF.